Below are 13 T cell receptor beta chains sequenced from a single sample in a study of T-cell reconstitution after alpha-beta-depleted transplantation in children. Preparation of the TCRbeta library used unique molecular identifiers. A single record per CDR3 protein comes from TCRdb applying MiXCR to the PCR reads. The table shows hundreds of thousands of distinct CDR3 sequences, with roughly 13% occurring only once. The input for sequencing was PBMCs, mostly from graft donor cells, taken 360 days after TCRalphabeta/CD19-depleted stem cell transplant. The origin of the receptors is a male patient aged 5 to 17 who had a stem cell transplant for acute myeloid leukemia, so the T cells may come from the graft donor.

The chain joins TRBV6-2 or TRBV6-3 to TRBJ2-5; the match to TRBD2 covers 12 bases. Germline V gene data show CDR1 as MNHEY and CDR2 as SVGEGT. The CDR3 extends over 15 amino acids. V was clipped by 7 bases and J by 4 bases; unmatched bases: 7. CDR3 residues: CASILAGGPRETQYF. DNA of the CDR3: TGTGCCAGCATCCTAGCGGGAGGGCCGAGAGAGACCCAGTACTTC.

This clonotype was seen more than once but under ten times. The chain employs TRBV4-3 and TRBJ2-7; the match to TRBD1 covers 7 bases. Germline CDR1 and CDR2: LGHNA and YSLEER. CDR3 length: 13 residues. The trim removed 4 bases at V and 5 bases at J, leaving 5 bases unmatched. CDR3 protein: CASSPWTGNEQYF. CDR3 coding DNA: TGCGCCAGCAGCCCCTGGACAGGTAACGAGCAGTACTTC.

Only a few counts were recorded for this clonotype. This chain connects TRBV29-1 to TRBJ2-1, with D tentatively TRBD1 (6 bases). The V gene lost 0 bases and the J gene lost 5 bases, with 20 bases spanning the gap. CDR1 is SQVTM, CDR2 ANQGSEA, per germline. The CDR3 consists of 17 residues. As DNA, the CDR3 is TGCAGCGTTGAAGATCGGGTCGGCAGGGGCTTCGACAATGAGCAGTTCTTC. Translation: CSVEDRVGRGFDNEQFF.

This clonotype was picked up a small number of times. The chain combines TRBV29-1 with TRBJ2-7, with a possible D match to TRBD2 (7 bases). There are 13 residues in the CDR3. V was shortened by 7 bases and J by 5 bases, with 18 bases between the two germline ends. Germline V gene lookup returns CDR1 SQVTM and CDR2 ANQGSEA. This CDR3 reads CSAGGLILHEQYF. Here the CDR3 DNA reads TGCAGCGCGGGGGGCCTGATTTTGCACGAGCAGTACTTC.

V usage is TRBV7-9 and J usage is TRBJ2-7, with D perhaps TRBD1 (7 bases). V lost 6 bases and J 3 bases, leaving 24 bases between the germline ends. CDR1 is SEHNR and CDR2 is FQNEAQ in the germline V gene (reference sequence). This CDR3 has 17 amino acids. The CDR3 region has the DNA TGTGCCAGCAGTCCTATGGGGGGCCGGGACAGCCTCTACGAGCAGTACTTC. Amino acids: CASSPMGGRDSLYEQYF.

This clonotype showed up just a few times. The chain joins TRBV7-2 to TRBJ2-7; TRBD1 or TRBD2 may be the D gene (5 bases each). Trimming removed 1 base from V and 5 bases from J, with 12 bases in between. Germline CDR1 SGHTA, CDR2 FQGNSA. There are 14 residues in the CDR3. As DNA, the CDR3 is TGTGCCAGCAGCTTAGGGGGGTTAGAAAACGAGCAGTACTTC. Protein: CASSLGGLENEQYF.

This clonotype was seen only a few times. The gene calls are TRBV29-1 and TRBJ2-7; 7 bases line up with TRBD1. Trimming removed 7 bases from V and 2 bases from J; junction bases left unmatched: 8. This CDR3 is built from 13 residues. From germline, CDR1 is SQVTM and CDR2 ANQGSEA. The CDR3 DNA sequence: TGCAGCGCCGGACAGGCCCCGGCCTACGAGCAGTACTTC. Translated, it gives CSAGQAPAYEQYF.

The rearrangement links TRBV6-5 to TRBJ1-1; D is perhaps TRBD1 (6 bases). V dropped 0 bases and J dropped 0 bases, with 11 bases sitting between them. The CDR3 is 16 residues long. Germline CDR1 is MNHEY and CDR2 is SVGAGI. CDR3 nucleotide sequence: TGTGCCAGCAGTTACTCGCCCGCAGGGGTGAACACTGAAGCTTTCTTT. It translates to CASSYSPAGVNTEAFF.

CDR3 coding DNA: TGTGCCAGCAGTGTTCAGGCGGTCGATGGCTACACCTTC. The encoded protein is CASSVQAVDGYTF. The J gene is TRBJ1-2, the V gene TRBV28; D is unclear. Trimming left V 5 bases short and J 6 bases short, with 13 bases between. Germline CDR1 MDHEN, CDR2 SYDVKM. There are 13 residues in the CDR3.

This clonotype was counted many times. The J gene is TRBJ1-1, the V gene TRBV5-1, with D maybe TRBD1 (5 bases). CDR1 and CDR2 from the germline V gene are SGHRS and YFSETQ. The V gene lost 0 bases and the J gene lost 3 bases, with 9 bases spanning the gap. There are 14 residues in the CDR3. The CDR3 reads CASSLVSGDTEAFF. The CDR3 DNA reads TGCGCCAGCAGCTTGGTTTCGGGGGACACTGAAGCTTTCTTT.

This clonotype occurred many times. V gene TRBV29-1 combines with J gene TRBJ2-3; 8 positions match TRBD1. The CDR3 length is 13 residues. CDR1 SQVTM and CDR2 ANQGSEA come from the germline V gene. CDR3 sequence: CSAGGRVTDTQYF. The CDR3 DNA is TGCAGTGCAGGGGGCCGGGTCACAGATACGCAGTATTTT.

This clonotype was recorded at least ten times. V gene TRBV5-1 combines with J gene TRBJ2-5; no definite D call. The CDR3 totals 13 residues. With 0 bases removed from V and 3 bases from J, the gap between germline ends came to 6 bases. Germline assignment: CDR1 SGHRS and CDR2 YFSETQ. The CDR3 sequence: CASSLERKETQYF. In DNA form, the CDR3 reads TGCGCCAGCAGCTTGGAGCGAAAAGAGACCCAGTACTTC.

CDR3 sequence (DNA): TGCAGTGCTAGTGAATGCTGTAAGGGGTTCGGGGAGCTGTTTTTT. Encoded protein: CSASECCKGFGELFF. V usage is TRBV20-1 and J usage is TRBJ2-2, with a weak D call TRBD1 (5 bases). CDR1 and CDR2 from the germline V gene are DFQATT and SNEGSKA (reference sequence). The CDR3 contains 15 residues. Trimming took off 3 bases at V and 7 bases at J, with 18 bases between the two ends.